This TCR beta chain was observed in a study of cytotoxic CD8 clonotypes in ibrutinib-treated CLL. Study context: IGHV unmutated 17 to 18; relapsed/refractory some ten; treatment-naive more than 14. Recorded responses included about 25 partial and 2 complete; following median approximately 5.5 years, roughly 15 stayed remitted and around 12 progressed.

A word on this clone: The antigen remains undetermined.

Study-level points and caveats: Elevated clonality accompanied ibrutinib response, with a return toward baseline values at progression.

CDR3 length: 15 amino acids. The V end lost 7 bases, the J end lost 10 bases, and 22 bases lay between the germline ends. Germline V gene data show CDR1 as LNHDA and CDR2 as SQIVND (reference sequence). Clones were sequenced by immunoSEQ multiplex PCR, and TCRdb holds only the in-frame ones, with some missing. The sample has about 50,000 clones; roughly 83% are singletons. As input for TCR beta libraries, about 1.9 micrograms of genomic DNA came from cryopreserved PBMCs. Here the sequenced sample was PBMCs, taken after 24 months of ibrutinib treatment. The clonotype was recovered from a human donor with chronic lymphocytic leukemia. The chain has TRBV19 and TRBJ1-4; no firm D call. CDR3 sequence (DNA): TGTGCCAGTACCCTCGAAGGGCAGCTAGGAGGAAAACTGTTTTTT. It encodes CASTLEGQLGGKLFF. Filled out from reference TRBV19 and TRBJ1-4, the complete variable domain reads DGGITQSPKYLFRKEGQNVTLSCEQNLNHDAMYWYRQDPGQGLRLIYYSQIVNDFQKGDIAEGYSVSREKKESFPLTVTSAQKNPTAFYLCASTLEGQLGGKLFFGSGTQLSVL.